The clone carrying this TCR beta chain was observed many times. What it binds is not known. The CDR3 is 14 residues long. Germline CDR1 is SGHVS and CDR2 is FQNEAQ. Trimming took 6 bases from V and 1 from J; bases not matched to a gene: 3. Treatment defined: PENTA 11 planned treatment interruption arm or continuous ART arm. Participants had taken at least three-drug ART for at least 24 weeks. This specimen comes from a study of HIV-infected children after antiretroviral therapy interruption. Study-wide results and limits: Minor non-naive CD45RA+ populations, like EMRA or stem memory, might contaminate naive sorts.

Unique molecular identifiers were included in an RNA-based 3' RACE TCR library. TCRdb processed the 3' RACE reads anew with MiXCR; each CDR3 protein has one entry. This table has 30,000 to 40,000 distinct CDR3 sequences, approximately 7% appearing once. This clonotype originated in a pool of human donors with HIV. The chain combines TRBV7-8 with TRBJ1-2, with 9 bases fitting TRBD1. The material sequenced was CD45RA+ CD4+ T cells from PBMCs, pooled from several time points, taken from a donor given antiretroviral therapy, either interrupted or continuous. The subset is: naive CD4+ CD45RA+ CD45RO- T cells. The CDR3 reads CASSRDRVNYGYTF. CDR3 nucleotide sequence: TGTGCCAGCAGTCGGGACAGGGTTAACTATGGCTACACCTTC.